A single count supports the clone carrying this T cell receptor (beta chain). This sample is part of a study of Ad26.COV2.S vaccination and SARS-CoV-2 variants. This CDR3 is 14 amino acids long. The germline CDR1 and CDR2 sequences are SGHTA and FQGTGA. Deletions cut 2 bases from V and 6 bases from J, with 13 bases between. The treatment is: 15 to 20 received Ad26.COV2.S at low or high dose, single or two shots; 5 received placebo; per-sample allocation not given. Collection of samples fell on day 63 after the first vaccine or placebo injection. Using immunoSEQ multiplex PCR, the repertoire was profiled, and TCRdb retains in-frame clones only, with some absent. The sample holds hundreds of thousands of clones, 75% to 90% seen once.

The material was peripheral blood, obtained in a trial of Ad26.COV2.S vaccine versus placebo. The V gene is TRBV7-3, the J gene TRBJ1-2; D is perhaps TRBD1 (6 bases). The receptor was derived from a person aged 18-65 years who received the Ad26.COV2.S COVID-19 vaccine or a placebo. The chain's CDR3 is CASSLRGGTNGYTF. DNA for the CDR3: TGTGCCAGCAGCTTACGAGGGGGTACCAATGGCTACACCTTC.